This T cell receptor beta chain comes out of a study of response to subunit inactivated influenza vaccine. CDR3 length: 13 amino acids. Germline V gives CDR1 DFQATT, CDR2 SNEGSKA (reference sequence). Trimming stripped 3 bases from V and 1 base from J, with 10 bases between. One entry per CDR3 protein, called by TCRdb with MiXCR from the RT-PCR reads. Seen here are 610,000 or so distinct CDR3 sequences, around 15% observed once, and the top ten hold 11%. Whole-study results and caveats: Authors proposed each seasonal influenza vaccination draws in few new T cells.

This clonotype was seen a few times. Its antigen remains unknown. This clonotype was obtained from a man aged 50 or older who received an inactivated influenza vaccine. The chain combines TRBV20-1 with TRBJ2-7, with D perhaps being TRBD1 or TRBD2 (5 bases each). Source: PBMCs from blood, taken 11 to 12 days after vaccination. CDR3 amino acids: CSASIGGSYEQYF. The CDR3 DNA sequence: TGCAGTGCTAGCATTGGGGGATCCTACGAGCAGTACTTC.